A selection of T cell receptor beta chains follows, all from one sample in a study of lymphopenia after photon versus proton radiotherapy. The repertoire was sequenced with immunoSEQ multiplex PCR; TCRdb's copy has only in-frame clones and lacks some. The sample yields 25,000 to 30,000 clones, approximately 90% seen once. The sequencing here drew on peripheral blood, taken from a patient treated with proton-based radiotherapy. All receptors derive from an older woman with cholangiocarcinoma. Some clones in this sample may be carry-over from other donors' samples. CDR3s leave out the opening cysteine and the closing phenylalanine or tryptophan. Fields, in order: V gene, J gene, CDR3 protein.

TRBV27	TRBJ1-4	ASSFRVRDGEKLF
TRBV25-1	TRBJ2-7	ASSEGQGAYEQY
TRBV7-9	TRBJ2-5	ASSAKGLAVETQY
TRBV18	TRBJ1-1	ASSPVYAPNTEAF
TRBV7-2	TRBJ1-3	ASSFGRTQGNTIY
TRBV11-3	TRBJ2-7	ASSTGLAGGYEQY
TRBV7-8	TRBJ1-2	ASSLAGRVTYGYT
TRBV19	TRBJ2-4	ASSTPMGLAGGLAKNIQY
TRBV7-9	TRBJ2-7	ASSAGTSDYEQY
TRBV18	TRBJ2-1	ASSPSGLIYNEQF
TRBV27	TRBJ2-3	ASSLTGPYSTDTQY
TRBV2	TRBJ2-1	ASSDTGGGSYNEQF
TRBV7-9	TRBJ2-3	ASRSTGMGQY
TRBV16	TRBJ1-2	ASSPNSGAGGYT